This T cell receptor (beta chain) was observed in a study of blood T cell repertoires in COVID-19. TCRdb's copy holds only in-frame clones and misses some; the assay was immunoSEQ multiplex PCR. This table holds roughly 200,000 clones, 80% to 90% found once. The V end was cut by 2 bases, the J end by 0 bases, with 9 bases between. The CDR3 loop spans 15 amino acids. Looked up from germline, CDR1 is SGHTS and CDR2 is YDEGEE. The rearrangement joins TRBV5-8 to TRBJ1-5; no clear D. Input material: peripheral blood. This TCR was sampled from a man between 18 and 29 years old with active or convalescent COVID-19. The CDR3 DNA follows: TGTGCCAGCAGCTTTACGGGTCTTAGCAATCAGCCCCAGCATTTT. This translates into CASSFTGLSNQPQHF.